A selection of T cell receptor beta chains follows, all from one sample in a study of identifying expanded T cells in peripheral blood. Clones were sequenced by immunoSEQ multiplex PCR, and TCRdb holds only the in-frame ones, with some missing. The sample holds approximately 91,000 clones, approximately 88% seen once. Sequencing input: blood. The origin of the receptors is a person aged 18-70 years in good health. CDR3s include the opening cysteine and the closing phenylalanine or tryptophan. The order of the fields is J gene, clone size, D gene, V gene, CDR3 DNA, CDR3 protein. A D gene is named only where the DNA matches it firmly. Rows give clone size only sometimes, using once, few, many, or a class for an expanded clone.

>TRBJ1-5|-|TRBD1|TRBV28
TGTGCCAGCATGTTACAAAGACAGGGGGAAGGTCAGCCCCAGCATTTT
CASMLQRQGEGQPQHF
>TRBJ2-6|-|-|TRBV28
TGTGCCAGCAGCCCCGCCGGGACGCCTGGTTCTGGGGCCAACGTCCTGACTTTC
CASSPAGTPGSGANVLTF
>TRBJ2-7|-|TRBD1|TRBV27
TGTGCCAGCAGTTTCGGGGACAGAACCTACGAGCAGTACTTC
CASSFGDRTYEQYF
>TRBJ2-7|-|TRBD1|TRBV6-6
TGTGCCAGCAGACTAGGACAGGGGTACGAGCAGTACTTC
CASRLGQGYEQYF
>TRBJ1-1|-|-|TRBV7-2
TGTGCCAGCAGCTTGTTACCAGGGGATGAAGCTTTCTTT
CASSLLPGDEAFF
>TRBJ2-1|-|TRBD2|TRBV5-1
TGCGCCAGCAGCAGTACCAGGCCTAGCGGGAGGGCCTACAATGAGCAGTTCTTC
CASSSTRPSGRAYNEQFF
>TRBJ2-2|-|-|TRBV2
TGTGCCAGCAGCCCCATCGGGCTGGCTTCGAACACCGGGGAGCTGTTTTTT
CASSPIGLASNTGELFF
>TRBJ1-2|-|-|TRBV5-1
TGCGCCAGCAGCTTAGGCCTAGGACGTGGCTACACCTTC
CASSLGLGRGYTF
>TRBJ2-5|-|-|TRBV7-6
TGTGCCAGCAGCTTTGGGGCGGGAGAGACCCAGTACTTC
CASSFGAGETQYF
>TRBJ1-4|once|-|TRBV4-2
TGTGCCAGCAGCGGTACATTCCGGGCTAATGAAAAACTGTTTTTT
CASSGTFRANEKLFF
>TRBJ2-2|-|TRBD1|TRBV27
TGTGCCAGCAGTGTAAGGGGGCAGGGGGCAGCGAACACCGGGGAGCTGTTTTTT
CASSVRGQGAANTGELFF
>TRBJ2-1|-|TRBD2|TRBV6-5
TGTGCCAGCAGCCCTACTAGCGGGAGCGGCGGTGAGCAGTTCTTC
CASSPTSGSGGEQFF
>TRBJ2-1|few|-|TRBV4-3
TGCGCCAGCAGCCTCAATGAGCAGTTCTTC
CASSLNEQFF
>TRBJ1-1|-|-|TRBV19
TGTGCCAGTAGTATAGGCGGACAGAACACTGAAGCTTTCTTT
CASSIGGQNTEAFF
>TRBJ1-5|-|-|TRBV28
TGTGCCAGCAGTGTTATCAATCAGCCCCAGCATTTT
CASSVINQPQHF
>TRBJ2-2|-|-|TRBV2
TGTGCCAGCTCGGCTGACAACTTCCCCGGGGAGCTGTTTTTT
CASSADNFPGELFF
>TRBJ1-1|-|TRBD1|TRBV19
TGTGCCAGTAGTTCAATGACAGGGCCCAGCGAAGCTTTCTTT
CASSSMTGPSEAFF
>TRBJ2-1|few|TRBD2|TRBV6-4
TGTGCCAGCAGTGACTCAACTAGCGGGAGTAATGAGCAGTTCTTC
CASSDSTSGSNEQFF
>TRBJ2-1|-|-|TRBV13
TGTGCCAGCAGCTTCCGGTCCTCAGTAGGGTACAATGAGCAGTTCTTC
CASSFRSSVGYNEQFF
>TRBJ1-5|-|TRBD1|TRBV19
TGTGCCAGTAGTACACCGGGACAGGGTCAGCCCCAGCATTTT
CASSTPGQGQPQHF
>TRBJ2-3|-|-|TRBV5-1
TGCGCCAGCAGCTTGGTTGCCGTCACAGATACGCAGTATTTT
CASSLVAVTDTQYF
>TRBJ2-3|-|-|TRBV6-4
TGTGCCAGCAGTGAACGGGACACAGATACGCAGTATTTT
CASSERDTDTQYF